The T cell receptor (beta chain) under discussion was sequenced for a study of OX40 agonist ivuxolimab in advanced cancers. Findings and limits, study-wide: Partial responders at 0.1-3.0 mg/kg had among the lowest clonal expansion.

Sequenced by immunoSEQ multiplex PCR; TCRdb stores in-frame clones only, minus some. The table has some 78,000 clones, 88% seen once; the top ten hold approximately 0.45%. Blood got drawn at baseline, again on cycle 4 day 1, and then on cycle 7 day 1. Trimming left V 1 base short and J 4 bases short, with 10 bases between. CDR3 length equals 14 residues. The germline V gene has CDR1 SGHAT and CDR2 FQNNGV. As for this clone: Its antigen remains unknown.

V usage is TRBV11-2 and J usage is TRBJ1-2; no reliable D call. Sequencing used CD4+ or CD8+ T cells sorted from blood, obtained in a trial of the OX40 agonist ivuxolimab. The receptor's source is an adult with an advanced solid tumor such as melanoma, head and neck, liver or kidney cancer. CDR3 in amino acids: CASSLGQVFYGYTF. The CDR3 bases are TGTGCCAGCAGCTTAGGGCAGGTCTTCTATGGCTACACCTTC.